This T cell receptor beta chain was identified during a study of beta chain features in type 1 diabetes. Whole-study context: Patients looked much like healthy donors when it came to age, gender and cell yields. Overall study results and limits: Significant though moderate, a shortening of TCRB CDR3s appeared in all four CD4+ subsets of Type 1 diabetes patients.

The CDR3 length is 12 residues. From germline, CDR1 is SGHVS and CDR2 FNYEAQ. Trimming took 5 bases from V and 3 from J; bases not matched to a gene: 0. The entirety of the isolated RNA underwent reverse transcription, so expressed TCRB transcripts were sequenced. Generated by immunoSEQ multiplex PCR, the TCRdb table keeps only in-frame clones and is missing some. Among hundreds of thousands of clones listed, more than 13% were seen once. To note about this clone: Its specificity is not known.

Purities over 95% were achieved in all sorted populations. The TCR was taken from a man between 18 and 35 years old with type 1 diabetes. Sequenced material: naive CD4+ T cells from blood. V is TRBV7-6 and J is TRBJ2-5; 7 bases are a match to TRBD1. In nucleotides, the CDR3 is TGTGCCAGCAGCGGGACAGAAGAGACCCAGTACTTC. As protein: CASSGTEETQYF.